The source of this T cell receptor beta chain is a study of blood T cell repertoires in COVID-19. Study in general: T cells, B-cell-depleted T cells, or PBMCs supplied cDNA or gDNA.

CDR3 length equals 13 residues. V was trimmed by 1 base and J by 1 base, leaving 4 bases between them. Germline V gives CDR1 LGHDT, CDR2 YNNKEL (reference sequence). This table comes from immunoSEQ multiplex PCR, and its TCRdb copy is limited to in-frame clones, with some not included. The sample yields 140,000 or so clones, 70% to 90% seen once. Participants came from 24 US areas, aged about 18 to 89 years. Cohorts were determined from participant-reported clinical history. The recovered donors of Cohort 3 showed two negative PCRs, clearance, or symptom resolution. The sample comprised PBMCs or T cells enriched from blood (not recorded which). This receptor was taken from a woman in her thirties or forties who had recovered from COVID-19. The gene calls are TRBV3-1 (or the pseudogene TRBV3-2) and TRBJ1-1; D is ambiguous. The CDR3 loop is CASSQGRNTEAFF. The CDR3 DNA reads TGTGCCAGCAGCCAAGGCAGGAACACTGAAGCTTTCTTT.